This T cell receptor beta chain is from a study of T cell responses to AZD1222 COVID-19 vaccine. Study-level background: Pooling of second doses given at about 4 or about 12 weeks was done.

The repertoire was sequenced with immunoSEQ multiplex PCR; TCRdb's copy has only in-frame clones and lacks some. The sample holds around 75,000 clones; around 83% are singletons and the top ten take about 13%. Germline CDR1 and CDR2: MNHEY and SVGEGT. V lost 5 bases to trimming and J lost 9 bases; unmatched junction nucleotides: 4. The CDR3 loop spans 12 amino acids. This chain uses TRBV6-2 or TRBV6-3 with TRBJ1-2; 9 bases fit TRBD1. This receptor was obtained from an adult in good health. Sequencing was performed on peripheral blood, taken on day 0 of AZD1222 vaccination. In DNA, the CDR3 is TGTGCCAGCAGTACAGGGGGCGAGAGCTACACCTTC. Residues: CASSTGGESYTF.